This is a list of T cell receptor beta chains from one sample in a study of T cell responses to AZD1222 COVID-19 vaccine. Profiled with immunoSEQ multiplex PCR; TCRdb holds only in-frame clones, not every one. The top ten hold more than 1.5% of the sample, which has roughly 170,000 clones, 85% to 95% seen once. The sequencing here drew on peripheral blood, taken 28 days after the second AZD1222 dose. The receptors were gathered from an adult who received the AZD1222 COVID-19 vaccine. CDR3s include the opening cysteine and the closing phenylalanine or tryptophan. A D gene is named only where the DNA matches it firmly. Where a row states a size, it is once, few, many or the class of an expanded clone; other rows omit it.

j_gene	d_gene	v_gene	abundance	CDR3nt	CDR3aa
TRBJ2-5	TRBD2	TRBV5-4	NA	TGTGCCAGCACCCCAGCGGGGGGAAGTCAAGAGACCCAGTACTTC	CASTPAGGSQETQYF
TRBJ2-7	TRBD1	TRBV7-8	NA	TGTGCCAGCAGCTTAGGGGGACAGGGGGCTTACGAGCAGTACTTC	CASSLGGQGAYEQYF
TRBJ2-1	NA	TRBV28	NA	TGTGCCAGCAACGTCTACTCCTACAATGAGCAGTTCTTC	CASNVYSYNEQFF
TRBJ1-1	NA	TRBV11-3	NA	TGTGCCAGCAGCTTAGATCGGGTAGGGAACACTGAAGCTTTCTTT	CASSLDRVGNTEAFF
TRBJ2-2	TRBD2	TRBV9	NA	TGTGCCAGCAGCGTCAGACCGGGACTAGCGGGAGCTAGGGAGCTGTTTTTT	CASSVRPGLAGARELFF
TRBJ1-1	TRBD1	TRBV19	NA	TGTGCCAGTACCCAGACAGGGGGCTACCTCATGAACACTGAAGCTTTCTTT	CASTQTGGYLMNTEAFF
TRBJ1-2	NA	TRBV6-5	NA	TGTGCCAGCAGGTCGTCGACAGGAATCTATGGCTACACCTTC	CASRSSTGIYGYTF
TRBJ1-1	TRBD1	TRBV30	once	TGTGCCTGGATACAGCTCTTTACAGGGGACACTGAAGCTTTCTTT	CAWIQLFTGDTEAFF
TRBJ2-7	TRBD1	TRBV29-1	NA	TGCAGCGTCCGTACGGGACAGGCGTACGAGCAGTACTTC	CSVRTGQAYEQYF
TRBJ2-7	NA	TRBV7-9	NA	TGTGCCAGCAGCTGGGATGGGAACGAGCAGTACTTC	CASSWDGNEQYF
TRBJ2-1	NA	TRBV12-5	NA	TGTGCTAGTGGTTACCAGTCATGGGGAAATGAGCAGTTCTTC	CASGYQSWGNEQFF
TRBJ2-1	TRBD2	TRBV6-6	NA	TGTGCCAGCAGTTACTCCTTGCGGGAGGTCTACAATGAGCAGTTCTTC	CASSYSLREVYNEQFF
TRBJ1-2	NA	TRBV5-1	NA	TGCGCCAGCAGCTTGTCTCTTGAAGGGAACTATGGCTACACCTTC	CASSLSLEGNYGYTF
TRBJ2-1	TRBD2	TRBV2	NA	TGTGCCAGCAGCCCGACTAGCGGGGGGATGAATGAGCAGTTCTTC	CASSPTSGGMNEQFF
TRBJ2-1	TRBD2	TRBV5-1	once	TGCGCCAGCAGCTTTAGCGGGAAGGGTGAGCAGTTCTTC	CASSFSGKGEQFF
TRBJ2-1	TRBD2	TRBV27	NA	TGTGCCAGCACCTCGGGACTAGCGGGAGGCCACAGGAATGAGCAGTTCTTC	CASTSGLAGGHRNEQFF
TRBJ2-1	NA	TRBV7-6	once	TGTGCCAGCAGCCCTACAGGGTTAGTTAGCGATGAGCAGTTCTTC	CASSPTGLVSDEQFF
TRBJ2-5	NA	TRBV28	NA	TGTGCCAGCAGTCTGGACCAGTACCAAGAGACCCAGTACTTC	CASSLDQYQETQYF
TRBJ1-5	TRBD1	TRBV28	NA	TGTGCCAGCAGTTCTCTAGGACAGGGGAATCAGCCCCAGCATTTT	CASSSLGQGNQPQHF
TRBJ2-7	NA	TRBV30	NA	TGTGCCTGGGGGGTCGGGGAGCTTCAGTACTTC	CAWGVGELQYF
TRBJ1-1	TRBD1	TRBV3-1/TRBV3-2	NA	TGTGCCAGCAGCCCATCTAGGACAGGGGGGCACACTGAAGCTTTCTTT	CASSPSRTGGHTEAFF
TRBJ2-1	TRBD2	TRBV2	NA	TGTGCCAGCAGCAGGACTAGCGGGAGGGCCATTCTCTCCTACAATGAGCAGTTCTTC	CASSRTSGRAILSYNEQFF
TRBJ1-1	NA	TRBV7-2	NA	TGTGCCAGCAGCTTAGCGTTGGGGAACACTGAAGCTTTCTTT	CASSLALGNTEAFF
TRBJ2-3	NA	TRBV13	NA	TGTGCCAGCAGGCATGGGACGGGCACAGATACGCAGTATTTT	CASRHGTGTDTQYF
TRBJ2-6	NA	TRBV6-2/TRBV6-3	NA	TGTGCCAGCAGCCGGGACACAATCTACTCTGGGGCCAACGTCCTGACTTTC	CASSRDTIYSGANVLTF
TRBJ2-7	NA	TRBV5-4	NA	TGTGCCAGCAGCTTGACAGGTGGGCCCTACGAGCAGTACTTC	CASSLTGGPYEQYF
TRBJ2-1	NA	TRBV7-8	NA	TGTGCCAGCAGCTTAAGGTGGTCTTACAATGAGCAGTTCTTC	CASSLRWSYNEQFF
TRBJ1-5	TRBD1	TRBV19	NA	TGTGCCAGTAGTGAACCTTCCGGGACAGGTAGCAATCAGCCCCAGCATTTT	CASSEPSGTGSNQPQHF
TRBJ1-1	TRBD1	TRBV19	once	TGTGCCAGTAGTGCCCGGGACAGGGGGAACACTGAAGCTTTCTTT	CASSARDRGNTEAFF
TRBJ2-2	NA	TRBV11-3	once	TGTGCCAGCAGCTTACCCCGAGGGGGGGGGAGTTCTCGGGAGCTGTTTTTT	CASSLPRGGGSSRELFF
TRBJ1-2	TRBD1	TRBV27	NA	TGTGCCAGCAGTCCTAACCGGGACAGGGGGCACGGCTACACCTTC	CASSPNRDRGHGYTF
TRBJ2-7	NA	TRBV5-4	NA	TGTGCCAGCAGCCCGGGGGGCTACTACGAGCAGTACTTC	CASSPGGYYEQYF
TRBJ1-6	NA	TRBV6-6	NA	TGTGCCAGCAGTTACAGGGAAGGGGGGGTTTCACCCCTCCACTTT	CASSYREGGVSPLHF
TRBJ2-3	TRBD2	TRBV6-2/TRBV6-3	NA	TGTGCCAGCAGTTACGCGGGGGGGCCTGCGGATACGCAGTATTTT	CASSYAGGPADTQYF
TRBJ1-6	NA	TRBV14	NA	TGTGCCAGCAGCCAAGATCTGAGAAATTCACCCCTCCACTTT	CASSQDLRNSPLHF
TRBJ1-1	NA	TRBV5-6	NA	TGTGCCAGCAGCCCCCAGACAGGAATAAACACTGAAGCTTTCTTT	CASSPQTGINTEAFF
TRBJ2-3	TRBD2	TRBV9	NA	TGTGCCAGCGGTCTAGCGGGAGGGTCGGATACGCAGTATTTT	CASGLAGGSDTQYF
TRBJ1-6	NA	TRBV5-1	few	TGCGCCAGCAGCTTGGGAACCTATAATTCACCCCTCCACTTT	CASSLGTYNSPLHF
TRBJ2-3	NA	TRBV11-2	NA	TGTGCCAGCAGCCCAACTAGTTTCGCAGATACGCAGTATTTT	CASSPTSFADTQYF
TRBJ1-2	NA	TRBV7-2	NA	TGTGCCAGCAGCTTAGGCGTCGGCCATAACTATGGCTACACCTTC	CASSLGVGHNYGYTF